This T cell receptor beta chain was identified during a study of shared clonotypes between healthy human individuals. The wider study: The donors, a couple of women and three men, were aged 18 to 49.

Methods used by the authors: ImmunoSEQ gave junction-only sequences without quality scores, so filtering differed. Assay used: immunoSEQ multiplex PCR; TCRdb lists only in-frame clones, some missing. The D gene and trimming were derived from the DNA, and the V and J assignments and clone size from that table. The data hold around 1,100,000 clones, with approximately 75% observed a single time. V lost 1 base, J lost 3 bases, and 3 bases stayed unmatched. This CDR3 contains 15 residues. Per germline, CDR1 MGHRA and CDR2 YSYEKL. The genes are TRBV4-1 and TRBJ1-5, with 7 bases aligning to TRBD1. Sample: memory CD4+ T cells from PBMCs. Subset here: CD45RA-negative fraction. This TCR derives from a man aged 18 to 29 in good health. Some clones in this sample may be carry-over from other donors' samples. The CDR3 region is CASSQGGQDNQPQHF. The CDR3 DNA reads as TGCGCCAGCAGCCAAGGAGGACAGGACAATCAGCCCCAGCATTTT.